Given below is one T cell receptor (beta chain) in context. The antigen is not known. These data originate in a study of shared clonotypes between healthy human individuals. Study details: The plates for each donor numbered three CD4 naive, three CD4 memory, two CD8 naive and one CD8 memory. Overall study findings and caveats: Despite large depth, sorted-subset datasets appeared incompletely sequenced. Non-shared clonotypes displayed generation probabilities falling below those of clonotypes present in all four donors. Roughly 5% of naive CD4 clonotypes were shared across several donors.

Some clones are missing from TCRdb's copy, which holds only in-frame ones; the method was immunoSEQ multiplex PCR. The sample consists of more than 900,000 clones, 70% to 80% of them appearing once. The CDR3 extends over 13 amino acids. Germline-derived CDR1 and CDR2 are SQVTM and ANQGSEA. Trimming took 5 bases from V and 4 from J; bases not matched to a gene: 8. This TCR came from a man aged 18 to 35 in good health. Some clones in this sample may be carry-over from other donors' samples. The sequenced material came from memory CD4+ T cells from PBMCs. Regarding subset: CD45RA-negative fraction. V gene TRBV29-1 combines with J gene TRBJ2-7; the match to TRBD1 covers 7 bases. CDR3 sequence reads: CSVRGPRTYEQYF. The CDR3 nucleotides are TGCAGCGTTAGGGGGCCTAGAACGTACGAGCAGTACTTC.